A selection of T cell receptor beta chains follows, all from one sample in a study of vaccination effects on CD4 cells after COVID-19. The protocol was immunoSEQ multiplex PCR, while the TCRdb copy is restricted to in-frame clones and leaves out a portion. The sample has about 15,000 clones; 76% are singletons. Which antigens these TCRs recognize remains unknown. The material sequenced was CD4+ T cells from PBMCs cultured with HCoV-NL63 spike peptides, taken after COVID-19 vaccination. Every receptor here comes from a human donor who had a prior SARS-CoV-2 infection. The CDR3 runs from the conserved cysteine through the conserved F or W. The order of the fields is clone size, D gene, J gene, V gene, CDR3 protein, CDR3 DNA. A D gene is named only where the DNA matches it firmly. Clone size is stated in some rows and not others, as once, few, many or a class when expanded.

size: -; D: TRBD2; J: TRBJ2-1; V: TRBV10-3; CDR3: CAIREPSGGNNEQFF; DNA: TGTGCCATCAGGGAGCCTAGCGGGGGAAACAATGAGCAGTTCTTC
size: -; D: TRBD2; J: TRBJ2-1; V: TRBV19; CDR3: CASTTYLAGVGYEQFF; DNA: TGTGCCAGTACCACCTACTTAGCGGGAGTGGGGTATGAGCAGTTCTTC
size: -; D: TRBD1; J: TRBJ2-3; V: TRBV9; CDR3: CASSVRGTGGTDTQYF; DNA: TGTGCCAGCAGCGTAAGAGGGACAGGGGGCACAGATACGCAGTATTTT
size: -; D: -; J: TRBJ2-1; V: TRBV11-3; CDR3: CASSLTGWEETKQFF; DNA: TGTGCCAGCAGCTTAACGGGGTGGGAGGAAACAAAGCAGTTCTTC
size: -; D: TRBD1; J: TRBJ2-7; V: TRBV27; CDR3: CASSAGDRLYEQYF; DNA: TGTGCCAGCAGTGCAGGGGACAGACTATACGAGCAGTACTTC
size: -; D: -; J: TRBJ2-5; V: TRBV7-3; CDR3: CASSPRAEETQYF; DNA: TGTGCCAGCAGCCCCAGGGCTGAGGAGACCCAGTACTTC
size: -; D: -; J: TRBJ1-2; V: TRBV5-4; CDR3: CASTPRGTYGYTF; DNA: TGTGCCAGCACCCCCCGCGGGACCTATGGCTACACCTTC
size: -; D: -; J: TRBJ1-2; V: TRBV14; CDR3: CASSQATRDYGYTF; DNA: TGTGCCAGCAGCCAAGCCACCAGGGACTATGGCTACACCTTC
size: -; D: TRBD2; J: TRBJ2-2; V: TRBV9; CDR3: CASSPGGRPPGELFF; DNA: TGTGCCAGCAGTCCGGGGGGGAGGCCACCCGGGGAGCTGTTTTTT
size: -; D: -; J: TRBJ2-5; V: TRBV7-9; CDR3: CASSLSETQYF; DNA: TGTGCCAGCAGCTTATCAGAGACCCAGTACTTC
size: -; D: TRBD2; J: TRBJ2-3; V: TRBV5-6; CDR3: CASTRKSGGSDTQYF; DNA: TGTGCCAGCACCAGAAAATCGGGGGGTTCTGATACGCAGTATTTT
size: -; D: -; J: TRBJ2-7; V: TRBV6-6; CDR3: CASSNVGEGEQYF; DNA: TGTGCCAGCAGCAACGTCGGGGAAGGCGAGCAGTACTTC
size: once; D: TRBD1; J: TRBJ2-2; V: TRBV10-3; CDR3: CAIRRTGDRTGELFF; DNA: TGTGCCATCAGGAGGACAGGGGACCGCACCGGGGAGCTGTTTTTT
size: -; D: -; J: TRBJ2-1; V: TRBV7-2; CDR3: CASSLVVAVYYNEQFF; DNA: TGTGCCAGCAGCTTAGTGGTAGCGGTCTACTACAATGAGCAGTTCTTC
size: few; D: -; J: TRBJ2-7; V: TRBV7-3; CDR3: CASSPGRGNYEQYF; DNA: TGTGCCAGCAGCCCAGGGCGCGGGAACTACGAGCAGTACTTC
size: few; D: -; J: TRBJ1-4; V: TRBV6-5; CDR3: CASKPGDDRKKLFF; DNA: TGTGCCAGCAAACCAGGGGATGATAGGAAAAAACTGTTTTTT
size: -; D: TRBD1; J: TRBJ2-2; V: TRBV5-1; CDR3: CASSPRPQKTGGLTGELFF; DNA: TGCGCCAGCAGCCCGAGACCCCAAAAGACAGGGGGTTTGACCGGGGAGCTGTTTTTT
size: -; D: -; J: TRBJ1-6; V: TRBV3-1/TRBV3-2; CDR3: CASSQQQNSPLHF; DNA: TGTGCCAGCAGCCAACAGCAGAATTCACCCCTCCACTTT
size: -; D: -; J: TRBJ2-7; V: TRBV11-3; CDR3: CASSLDRQGGEQYF; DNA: TGTGCCAGCAGCTTAGATCGCCAGGGGGGCGAGCAGTACTTC
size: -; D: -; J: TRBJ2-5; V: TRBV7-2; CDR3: CASSFGGTVEETQYF; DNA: TGTGCCAGCAGCTTTGGGGGGACGGTCGAAGAGACCCAGTACTTC
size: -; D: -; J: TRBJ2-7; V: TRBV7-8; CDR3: CASSLALPLGEQYF; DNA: TGTGCCAGCAGCTTAGCGCTCCCACTAGGGGAGCAGTACTTC
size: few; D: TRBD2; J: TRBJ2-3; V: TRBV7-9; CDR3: CASGAGEVADTQYF; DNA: TGTGCCAGTGGGGCGGGGGAGGTCGCAGATACGCAGTATTTT
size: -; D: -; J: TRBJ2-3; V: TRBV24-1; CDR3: CATSDQGPAADTQYF; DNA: TGTGCCACCAGTGATCAGGGACCAGCGGCAGATACGCAGTATTTT
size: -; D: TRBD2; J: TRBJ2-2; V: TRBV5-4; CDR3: CASSLGGRGGSTGELFF; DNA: TGTGCCAGCAGCTTGGGAGGGCGGGGGGGCAGCACCGGGGAGCTGTTTTTT
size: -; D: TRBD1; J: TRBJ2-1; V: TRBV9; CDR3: CASSVPGTALNEQFF; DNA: TGTGCCAGCAGCGTACCCGGGACAGCTTTGAATGAGCAGTTCTTC
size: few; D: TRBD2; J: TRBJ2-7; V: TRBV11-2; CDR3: CASSLDPSGRAEQYF; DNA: TGTGCCAGCAGCCTTGATCCCAGCGGGAGGGCCGAGCAGTACTTC
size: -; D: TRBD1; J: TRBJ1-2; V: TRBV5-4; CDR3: CASSLGQGGPSLDGYTF; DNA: TGTGCCAGCAGCTTAGGACAGGGCGGACCTTCGTTGGATGGCTACACCTTC
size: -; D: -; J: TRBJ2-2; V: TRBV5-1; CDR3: CASSLLTDTGELFF; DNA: TGCGCCAGCAGCCTCCTGACGGACACCGGGGAGCTGTTTTTT
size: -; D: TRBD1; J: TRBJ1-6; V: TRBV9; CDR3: CASSRDRGWNSPLHF; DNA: TGTGCCAGCAGTAGGGACAGGGGATGGAATTCACCCCTCCACTTT
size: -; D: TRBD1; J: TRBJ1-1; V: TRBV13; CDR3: CASSFSTGQGAATEAFF; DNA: TGTGCCAGCAGCTTCTCAACGGGACAGGGGGCGGCCACTGAAGCTTTCTTT
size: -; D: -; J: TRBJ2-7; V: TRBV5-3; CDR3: CARSSPMALLRHEQYF; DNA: TGTGCCAGAAGCAGCCCTATGGCCTTGCTGCGGCACGAGCAGTACTTC